The T cell receptor beta chain described here comes from a study of OX40 agonist ivuxolimab in advanced cancers. Study-wide background: Males comprised around 80% of the group, whose mean age was approximately 60 years (range about 20 to 85). Broader study findings: The antigen specificity of the peripheral T cells (those that were expanded) was not determined.

CDR1 and CDR2 from the germline V gene are MNHNS and SASEGT. There are 14 residues in the CDR3. V shed 6 bases, J shed 3 bases, and the junction held 5 bases outside the gene matches. TCRdb's copy holds only in-frame clones and misses some; the assay was immunoSEQ multiplex PCR. The sample gives 65,000 to 75,000 clones, 89% of which show up once; 3% to 4% is in the top ten. This clone has more than one count but fewer than ten. Its antigen is currently unknown. The rearrangement links TRBV6-1 to TRBJ2-7; 10 nucleotides agree with TRBD2. The source is an adult with an advanced solid tumor such as melanoma, head and neck, liver or kidney cancer. The starting material was CD4+ or CD8+ T cells sorted from blood, obtained in a trial of the OX40 agonist ivuxolimab. The CDR3 DNA sequence: TGTGCCAGCAGGTGGACTAGCGGTTTCTACGAGCAGTACTTC. Encoded protein: CASRWTSGFYEQYF.